The entry below describes one T cell receptor beta chain. The source of the sample is a study of blood T cell repertoires in COVID-19. This table comes from immunoSEQ multiplex PCR, and its TCRdb copy is limited to in-frame clones, with some not included. The data contain around 220,000 clones, more than 70% of them singletons. The germline CDR1 and CDR2 sequences are SEHNR and FQNEAQ (reference sequence). The CDR3 extends over 17 amino acids. Germline trimming cut 5 bases from V and 0 bases from J; bases unmatched to any gene: 10. The receptor was isolated from a woman aged 35 to 49 who had recovered from COVID-19. Specimen: peripheral blood. J is TRBJ2-4 and V is TRBV7-9; 7 bases map to TRBD1. Here the CDR3 reads CASSATGASLAKNIQYF. CDR3 nucleotides: TGTGCCAGCAGCGCTACAGGGGCCTCACTAGCCAAAAACATTCAGTACTTC.